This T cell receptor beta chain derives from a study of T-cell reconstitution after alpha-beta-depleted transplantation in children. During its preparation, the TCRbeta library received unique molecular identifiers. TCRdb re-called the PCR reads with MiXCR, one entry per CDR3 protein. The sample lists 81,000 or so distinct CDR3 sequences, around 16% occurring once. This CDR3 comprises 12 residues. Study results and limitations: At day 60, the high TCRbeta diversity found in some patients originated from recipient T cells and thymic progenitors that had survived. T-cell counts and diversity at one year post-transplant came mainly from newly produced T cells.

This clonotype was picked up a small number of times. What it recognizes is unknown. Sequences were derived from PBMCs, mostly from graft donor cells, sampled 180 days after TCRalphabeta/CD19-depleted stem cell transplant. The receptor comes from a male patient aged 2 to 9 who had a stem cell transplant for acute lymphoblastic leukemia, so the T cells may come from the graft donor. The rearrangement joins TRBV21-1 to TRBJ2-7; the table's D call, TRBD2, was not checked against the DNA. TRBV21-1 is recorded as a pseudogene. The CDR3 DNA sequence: TGTGCCACTAGCGGCAGGGGGCCGGGGCAGTACTTC. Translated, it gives CATSGRGPGQYF.